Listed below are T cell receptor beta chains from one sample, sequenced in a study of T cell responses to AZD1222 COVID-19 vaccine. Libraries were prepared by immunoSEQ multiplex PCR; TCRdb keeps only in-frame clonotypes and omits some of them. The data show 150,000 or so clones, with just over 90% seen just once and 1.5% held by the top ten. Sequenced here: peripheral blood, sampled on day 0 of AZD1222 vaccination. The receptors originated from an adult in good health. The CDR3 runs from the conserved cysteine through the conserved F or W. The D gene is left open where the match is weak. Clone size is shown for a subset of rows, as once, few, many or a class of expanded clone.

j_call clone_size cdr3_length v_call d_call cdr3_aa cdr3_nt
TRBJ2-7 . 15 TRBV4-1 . CASSQVVGTSYEQYF TGCGCCAGCAGCCAAGTAGTCGGGACCTCCTACGAGCAGTACTTC
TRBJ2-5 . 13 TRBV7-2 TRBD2 CASALGRAETQYF TGTGCCAGCGCCCTGGGGAGGGCGGAGACCCAGTACTTC
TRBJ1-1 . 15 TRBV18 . CASSPSWVMNTEAFF TGTGCCAGCTCACCTTCCTGGGTCATGAACACTGAAGCTTTCTTT
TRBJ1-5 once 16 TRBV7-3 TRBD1 CASNPLGDRVCQPQHF TGTGCCAGCAACCCCCTGGGGGACAGGGTGTGTCAGCCCCAGCATTTT
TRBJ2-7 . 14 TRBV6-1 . CASSESWDSYEQYF TGTGCCAGCAGTGAATCATGGGACTCGTACGAGCAGTACTTC
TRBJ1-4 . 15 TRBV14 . CASSPAGVTNEKLFF TGTGCCAGCAGCCCGGCAGGGGTGACTAATGAAAAACTGTTTTTT
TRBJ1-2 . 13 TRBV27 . CASSLKGDFGYTF TGTGCCAGCAGTTTAAAGGGGGACTTTGGCTACACCTTC
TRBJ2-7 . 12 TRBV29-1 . CSVGRTNYEQYF TGCAGCGTTGGTCGGACGAACTACGAGCAGTACTTC
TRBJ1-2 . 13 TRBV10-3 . CAISEGGFAGYTF TGTGCCATCAGTGAGGGGGGCTTCGCCGGCTACACCTTC
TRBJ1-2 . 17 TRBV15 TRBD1 CATSSSPAGTGYYGYTF TGTGCCACCAGCAGTTCCCCTGCCGGGACAGGGTACTATGGCTACACCTTC
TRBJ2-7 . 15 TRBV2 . CASSVAEVSSYEQYF TGTGCCAGCAGTGTAGCAGAGGTGAGCTCCTACGAGCAGTACTTC
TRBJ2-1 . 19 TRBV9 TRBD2 CASSRPGLAGVMTYNEQFF TGTGCCAGCAGCCGACCGGGACTAGCGGGGGTAATGACCTACAATGAGCAGTTCTTC
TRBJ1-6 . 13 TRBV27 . CASSLFRSSPLHF TGTGCCAGCAGTTTATTCAGGAGTTCACCCCTCCACTTT
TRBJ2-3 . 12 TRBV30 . CAWSEGADTQYF TGTGCCTGGAGCGAGGGGGCAGATACGCAGTATTTT
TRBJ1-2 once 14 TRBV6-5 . CASQTLLSVVGYTF TGTGCCAGCCAAACATTATTAAGCGTGGTTGGCTACACCTTC
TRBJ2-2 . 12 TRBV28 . CASSLSPGELFF TGTGCCAGCAGTCTCTCCCCCGGGGAGCTGTTTTTT
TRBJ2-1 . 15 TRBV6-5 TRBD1 CASTRDRVSYNEQFF TGTGCCAGCACCCGGGACAGGGTATCCTACAATGAGCAGTTCTTC
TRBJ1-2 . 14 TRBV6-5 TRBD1 CASNPTGLGYGYTF TGTGCCAGCAACCCGACAGGGCTCGGCTATGGCTACACCTTC
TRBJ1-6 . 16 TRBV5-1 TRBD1 CASSGQGLGYNSPLHF TGCGCCAGCAGCGGACAGGGGCTAGGCTATAATTCACCCCTCCACTTT